The sequence of this T cell receptor (beta chain) was determined in a study of T cell repertoires in cytomegalovirus infection. The study, taken as a whole, reports: Individuals carrying CMV plus the relevant HLA were identified by cumulative frequency of public TCR beta families. The ex vivo response was dominated by HLA-C-restricted CMV-specific TCR beta clonotypes.

Germline V CDR1 and CDR2: SGHVS, FQNEAQ. This CDR3 region has 14 residues. Deletions cut 3 bases from V and 1 base from J, with 7 bases between. This clonotype was counted only a few times. The target antigen is unknown. TCRdb re-derived calls from the reads in MiXCR, one entry per CDR3 protein. Of some 270,000 distinct CDR3 sequences in the sample, under 25% were seen once. The source of this sequence is a human donor in good health (CMV status not recorded). Some clones in this sample may be carry-over from other donors' samples. The V gene is TRBV7-8, the J gene TRBJ2-1; D unresolved. Specimen: cultured PBMCs, collected from culture after CMV antigen stimulation. DNA of the CDR3: TGTGCCAGCAGCTTCGGCGAGTCCTACAATGAGCAGTTCTTC. Protein sequence: CASSFGESYNEQFF.